Sequencing of this T cell receptor beta chain was carried out in a study of blood T cell repertoires in COVID-19. About the study: Researchers got acute and convalescent COVID-19 samples from the United States, Italy and Spain. In each case, the material was cDNA or gDNA derived from T cells, B-cell-depleted T cells, or PBMCs.

The CDR3 spans 15 residues. CDR1 and CDR2 (germline): SGHTA, FQGTGA. V was clipped by 5 bases and J by 2 bases, with 15 bases between them. Per the authors' pipeline: Estimation of nucleated cell counts relied on the amplification of reference gene primers. TCRdb's table, derived via immunoSEQ multiplex PCR, lists solely in-frame clones and lacks some. V, J and clone size are those of that table, while D and trimming were read from the DNA. This table holds hundreds of thousands of clones, about 87% found once. The genes are TRBV7-3 and TRBJ1-2, with D possibly matching TRBD1 (6 bases). Sequencing was done on a sample of peripheral blood. This clonotype originated in a man aged 55 to 70 who had recovered from COVID-19. The CDR3 here is CASSGRARGNYGYTF. In DNA form, the CDR3 reads TGTGCCAGCAGCGGCCGTGCCAGGGGAAACTATGGCTACACCTTC.